This TCR beta chain was recorded in a study of tumor-infiltrating lymphocytes in localized non-small cell lung cancer. Overall study findings and caveats: Immunotypes IM1 and IM2 had similar TCR-derived T-cell fractions.

TCRdb keeps only in-frame clones here, not all; method: immunoSEQ multiplex PCR. The table records fewer than 15,000 clones, 60% to 80% of them present only once. Concerning this clone: Its antigen is unknown.

The ends were cut back, 2 bases at V and 6 bases at J, with 4 bases in the middle. Germline lookup yields CDR1 SGHDT and CDR2 YYEEEE. This CDR3 contains 11 residues. Source material: uninvolved lung tissue not adjacent to the tumor. The sequence came from a human donor with non-small cell lung cancer. This chain joins TRBV5-6 and TRBJ2-3, with D unclear. The CDR3 loop is CASSFGDTQYF. The CDR3 DNA is TGTGCCAGCAGCTTTGGCGATACGCAGTATTTT.